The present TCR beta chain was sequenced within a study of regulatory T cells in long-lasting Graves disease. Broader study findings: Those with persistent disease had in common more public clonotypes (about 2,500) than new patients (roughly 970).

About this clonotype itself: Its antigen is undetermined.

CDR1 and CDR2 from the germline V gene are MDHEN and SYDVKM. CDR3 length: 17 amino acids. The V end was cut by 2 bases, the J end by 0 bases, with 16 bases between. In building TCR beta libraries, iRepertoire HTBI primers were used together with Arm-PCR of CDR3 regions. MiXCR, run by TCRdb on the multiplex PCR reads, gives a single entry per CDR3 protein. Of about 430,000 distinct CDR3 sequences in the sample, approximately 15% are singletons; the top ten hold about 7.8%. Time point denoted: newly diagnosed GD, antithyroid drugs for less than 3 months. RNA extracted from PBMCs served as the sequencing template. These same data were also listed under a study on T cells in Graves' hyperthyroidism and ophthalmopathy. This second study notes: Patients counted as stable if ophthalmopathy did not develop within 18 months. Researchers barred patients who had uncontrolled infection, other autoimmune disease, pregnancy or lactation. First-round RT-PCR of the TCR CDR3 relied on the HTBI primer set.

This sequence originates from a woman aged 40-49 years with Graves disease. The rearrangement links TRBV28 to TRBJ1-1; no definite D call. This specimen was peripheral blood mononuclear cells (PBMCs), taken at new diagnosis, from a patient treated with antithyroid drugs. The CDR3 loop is CASSLGVFRRLNTEAFF. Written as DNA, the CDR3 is TGTGCCAGCAGTTTAGGGGTTTTCAGGAGACTGAACACTGAAGCTTTCTTT.